This T cell receptor (beta chain) was retrieved from a study of T cells in Graves' hyperthyroidism and ophthalmopathy. TCR beta CDR3 regions were amplified from RNA. TCR CDR3 underwent first-round RT-PCR with the HTBI primer set. TCRdb fed the multiplex PCR reads into MiXCR, producing one record per CDR3 protein. This sample has tens of thousands of distinct CDR3 sequences, with approximately 52% found just once. Patients showing uncontrolled infection, other autoimmune disease, pregnancy or lactation were ineligible. Together with thyroid ultrasound, orbital computed tomography, serum thyroxine and TRAb, clinical symptoms were used for diagnoses. From 9 to 10 ml of fresh peripheral blood, PBMCs were isolated. The TCR originated in a middle-aged woman with Graves' ophthalmopathy. Sequencing was done on a sample of blood.

The CDR3 DNA is TGTGCCAGCAGCCAAGATAGCGGGGGGGGCCTACCTTGCTGGGAGCAGTACTTC. Its protein is CASSQDSGGGLPCWEQYF. The chain is built from TRBV9 and TRBJ2-7; 11 nucleotides match TRBD2. The CDR3 runs 18 residues. CDR1 SGDLS and CDR2 YYNGEE come from the germline V gene. V lost 4 bases to trimming and J lost 7 bases; unmatched junction nucleotides: 19.